The 15 T cell receptor beta chains in this list originate from one sample, sequenced in a study of blood T cell repertoires in COVID-19. Profiled with immunoSEQ multiplex PCR; TCRdb holds only in-frame clones, not every one. Of about 250,000 clones in the sample, around 82% were seen once. Sequenced sample: PBMCs or T cells enriched from blood (not recorded which). These TCRs come from a woman between 40 and 55 years old who had been exposed to COVID-19.

This clone was counted ten times or more. The V and J genes are TRBV7-2 and TRBJ2-4; 8 bases line up with TRBD1. The CDR3 sequence is 17 residues long. Trimming removed 0 bases from V and 0 bases from J; junction bases left unmatched: 4. Looked up from germline, CDR1 is SGHTA and CDR2 is FQGNSA. CDR3 coding DNA: TGTGCCAGCAGCTTAGCCGGGACAGGAGAAGCCAAAAACATTCAGTACTTC. This sequence encodes CASSLAGTGEAKNIQYF.

The chain carries TRBV6-1 and TRBJ1-5; the match to TRBD1 covers 9 bases. The CDR3 consists of 14 residues. The germline V gene encodes CDR1 MNHNS and CDR2 SASEGT. The V gene end was trimmed by 3 bases and the J gene end by 7 bases; junction bases not matched to a gene: 4. The CDR3 nucleotides read TGTGCCAGCAGTGACGGGACAGGGACACAGCCCCAGCATTTT. It yields the protein CASSDGTGTQPQHF.

The V call is TRBV27, the J call TRBJ1-1; D possibly corresponds to TRBD1 (5 bases). Between the trimmed V and J ends, which lost 4 bases and 9 bases, there was a span of 21 bases. Germline lookup yields CDR1 MNHEY and CDR2 SMNVEV (reference sequence). The CDR3 has 15 amino acids. DNA for the CDR3: TGTGCCAGCAGTTCGTTTACGTCTTCCGGGGGTAAAGCTTTCTTT. Its protein is CASSSFTSSGGKAFF.

This sequence joins TRBV2 and TRBJ1-5, with TRBD1 matching over 8 bases. The junction had 12 bases not matched to a gene; V was cut back by 7 bases and J by 7 bases. From germline, CDR1 is SNHLY and CDR2 FYNNEI. There are 15 residues in the CDR3. CDR3 sequence (DNA): TGTGCCAGCACAGGGGGCCTAGGTTCGGAACAGCCCCAGCATTTT. This encodes CASTGGLGSEQPQHF.

CDR3 region: CASSLDEAANTGELFF. The CDR3 DNA reads as TGTGCCAGCAGCTTAGATGAGGCGGCGAACACCGGGGAGCTGTTTTTT. The J gene is TRBJ2-2, the V gene TRBV7-2; D is unclear. Germline assignment: CDR1 SGHTA and CDR2 FQGNSA. V was shortened by 1 base and J by 0 bases, with 9 bases between the two germline ends. This CDR3 spans 16 amino acids. The complete variable domain, with remaining parts taken from reference TRBV7-2 and TRBJ2-2, reads GAGVSQSPSNKVTEKGKDVELRCDPISGHTALYWYRQSLGQGLEFLIYFQGNSAPDKSGLPSDRFSAERTGGSVSTLTIQRTQQEDSAVYLCASSLDEAANTGELFFGEGSRLTVL.

The rearrangement joins TRBV27 to TRBJ2-3; 8 bases map to TRBD1. V lost 1 base to trimming and J lost 0 bases; unmatched junction nucleotides: 6. Per germline, CDR1 MNHEY and CDR2 SMNVEV (reference sequence). The CDR3 sequence is 17 residues long. The CDR3, as DNA: TGTGCCAGCAGTTTATGGACAGGGACGGCTAGCACAGATACGCAGTATTTT. Translating gives CASSLWTGTASTDTQYF.

The J gene is TRBJ2-3, the V gene TRBV16, with D perhaps TRBD1 (6 bases). CDR1 and CDR2 from the germline V gene are KGHSY and FQNENV. This CDR3 comprises 13 residues. V lost 4 bases to trimming and J lost 5 bases, with 10 bases between them. The CDR3: CASSLETGDTQYF. CDR3 sequence (DNA): TGTGCCAGCAGCCTAGAGACAGGAGATACGCAGTATTTT.

Turning to this clone: The junction does not match germline at one end; this may be a read error. V and J are TRBV18 and TRBJ1-3; D is unclear. CDR1 and CDR2 (germline): KGHSH, LQKENI. CDR3 size: 12 residues. This CDR3 reads CGAGYSGNTIYF. The CDR3, as DNA: TGCGGCGCGGGCTACTCTGGAAACACCATATATTTT.

The chain carries TRBV5-4 and TRBJ2-1; the D gene is possibly TRBD1 (6 bases). The CDR3 sequence is 15 residues long. The V gene's germline CDR1 is SGHNT and CDR2 YYREEE (reference sequence). V was cut by 4 bases and J by 3 bases, with 14 bases left in between. The CDR3 loop reads CASSPGTPLYNEQFF. In DNA form, the CDR3 reads TGTGCCAGCAGCCCCGGGACACCTCTCTACAATGAGCAGTTCTTC.

This clone was recorded a few times. The chain has TRBV9 and TRBJ2-3; TRBD2 matches 13 bases. The germline gives CDR1 SGDLS, CDR2 YYNGEE. The CDR3 is 16 residues long. Trimming took 0 bases from V and 4 from J; bases not matched to a gene: 2. As DNA, the CDR3 is TGTGCCAGCAGCGTAGTACTAGCGGGGGGGTCAGATACGCAGTATTTT. Translated, it gives CASSVVLAGGSDTQYF. Together with reference TRBV9 and TRBJ2-3, the CDR3 gives the full variable domain: DSGVTQTPKHLITATGQRVTLRCSPRSGDLSVYWYQQSLDQGLQFLIQYYNGEERAKGNILERFSAQQFPDLHSELNLSSLELGDSALYFCASSVVLAGGSDTQYFGPGTRLTVL.

This chain joins TRBV5-6 and TRBJ1-5; 8 positions agree with TRBD1. The germline CDR1 and CDR2 sequences are SGHDT and YYEEEE. The CDR3 extends over 14 amino acids. The V segment lost 4 bases and the J segment 7 bases; nucleotides outside the gene matches: 7. CDR3 sequence reads: CASSKDRARQPQHF. As DNA, the CDR3 is TGTGCCAGCAGCAAGGACAGGGCTAGACAGCCCCAGCATTTT.

The J gene is TRBJ1-5, the V gene TRBV28; a weak D match, TRBD1 (5 bases). The V end lost 6 bases, the J end lost 4 bases, and 13 bases lay between the germline ends. Germline V lookup: CDR1 MDHEN, CDR2 SYDVKM. This CDR3 region has 14 residues. The CDR3 region is CASSPTGENQPQHF. The CDR3 nucleotides read TGTGCCAGCAGCCCTACAGGTGAAAATCAGCCCCAGCATTTT.

The chain employs TRBV11-2 and TRBJ2-5; 9 bases align to TRBD2. Looked up from germline, CDR1 is SGHAT and CDR2 is FQNNGV. V was pared by 6 bases and J by 3 bases, with 5 bases of the junction left unmatched. The CDR3 runs to 14 residues. CDR3 amino acids: CASRPGGGEETQYF. DNA of the CDR3: TGTGCCAGCAGACCCGGCGGGGGGGAAGAGACCCAGTACTTC.

This clone was seen once. V usage is TRBV7-6 and J usage is TRBJ2-3; D perhaps matches TRBD2 (5 bases). Deletions cut 4 bases from V and 2 bases from J, with 7 bases between. The CDR3 extends over 13 amino acids. Germline V CDR1 and CDR2: SGHVS, FNYEAQ. CDR3 DNA: TGTGCCAGCAGCTCCCGGGACACAGATACGCAGTATTTT. Amino acid sequence: CASSSRDTDTQYF.

This sequence joins TRBV19 and TRBJ2-3; D ambiguous. Germline V gene data show CDR1 as LNHDA and CDR2 as SQIVND (reference sequence). The CDR3 contains 11 residues. Between the trimmed V and J ends, which lost 6 bases and 5 bases, there was a span of 6 bases. CDR3 in DNA: TGTGCCAGTAGCTCAGAAGATACGCAGTATTTT. The encoded protein is CASSSEDTQYF.